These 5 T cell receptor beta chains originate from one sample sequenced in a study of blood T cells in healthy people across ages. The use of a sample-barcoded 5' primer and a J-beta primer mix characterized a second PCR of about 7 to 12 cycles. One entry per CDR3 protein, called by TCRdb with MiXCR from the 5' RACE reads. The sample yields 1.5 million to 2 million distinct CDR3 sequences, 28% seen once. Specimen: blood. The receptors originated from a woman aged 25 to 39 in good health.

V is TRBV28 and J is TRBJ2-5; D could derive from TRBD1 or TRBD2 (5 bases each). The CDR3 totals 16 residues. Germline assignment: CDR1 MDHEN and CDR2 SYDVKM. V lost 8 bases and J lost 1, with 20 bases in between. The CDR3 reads CASHHYGAGLQETQYF. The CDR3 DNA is TGTGCCAGCCACCACTACGGGGCAGGGCTCCAAGAGACCCAGTACTTC. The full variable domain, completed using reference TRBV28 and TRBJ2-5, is DVKVTQSSRYLVKRTGEKVFLECVQDMDHENMFWYRQDPGLGLRLIYFSYDVKMKEKGDIPEGYSVSREKKERFSLILESASTNQTSMYLCASHHYGAGLQETQYFGPGTRLLVL.

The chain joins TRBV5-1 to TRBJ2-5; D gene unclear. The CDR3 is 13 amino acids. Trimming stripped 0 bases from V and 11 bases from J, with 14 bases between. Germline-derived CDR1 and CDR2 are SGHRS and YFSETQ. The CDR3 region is CASSLETVGEQYF. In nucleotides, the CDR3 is TGCGCCAGCAGCTTGGAAACAGTAGGTGAGCAGTACTTC.

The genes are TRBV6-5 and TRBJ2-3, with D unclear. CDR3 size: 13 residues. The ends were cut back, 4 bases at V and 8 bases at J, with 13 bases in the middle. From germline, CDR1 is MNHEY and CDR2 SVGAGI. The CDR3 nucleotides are TGTGCCAGCAGTTTTCGGAGTATTGCTACGCAGTATTTT. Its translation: CASSFRSIATQYF.

The CDR3 sequence is CSVEGTLCTEAFF. The CDR3, as DNA: TGCAGCGTTGAAGGCACGTTGTGCACTGAAGCTTTCTTT. This chain uses TRBV29-1 with TRBJ1-1; no definite D call. The V end was cut by 1 base, the J end by 4 bases, with 10 bases between. The CDR3 spans 13 residues. Germline V CDR1 and CDR2: SQVTM, ANQGSEA. The complete variable domain, with remaining parts taken from reference TRBV29-1 and TRBJ1-1, reads SAVISQKPSRDICQRGTSLTIQCQVDSQVTMMFWYRQQPGQSLTLIATANQGSEATYESGFVIDKFPISRPNLTFSTLTVSNMSPEDSSIYLCSVEGTLCTEAFFGQGTRLTVV.

The CDR3 sequence: CASSLVGGGGDTQYF. The CDR3 DNA is TGCGCCAGCAGCTTGGTTGGAGGGGGCGGAGATACGCAGTATTTT. This chain uses TRBV5-1 with TRBJ2-3; possibly TRBD1 for D (7 bases). The CDR3 runs to 15 residues. Germline CDR1 SGHRS, CDR2 YFSETQ. Trimming pared 0 bases from V and 5 bases from J, leaving 13 bases between.